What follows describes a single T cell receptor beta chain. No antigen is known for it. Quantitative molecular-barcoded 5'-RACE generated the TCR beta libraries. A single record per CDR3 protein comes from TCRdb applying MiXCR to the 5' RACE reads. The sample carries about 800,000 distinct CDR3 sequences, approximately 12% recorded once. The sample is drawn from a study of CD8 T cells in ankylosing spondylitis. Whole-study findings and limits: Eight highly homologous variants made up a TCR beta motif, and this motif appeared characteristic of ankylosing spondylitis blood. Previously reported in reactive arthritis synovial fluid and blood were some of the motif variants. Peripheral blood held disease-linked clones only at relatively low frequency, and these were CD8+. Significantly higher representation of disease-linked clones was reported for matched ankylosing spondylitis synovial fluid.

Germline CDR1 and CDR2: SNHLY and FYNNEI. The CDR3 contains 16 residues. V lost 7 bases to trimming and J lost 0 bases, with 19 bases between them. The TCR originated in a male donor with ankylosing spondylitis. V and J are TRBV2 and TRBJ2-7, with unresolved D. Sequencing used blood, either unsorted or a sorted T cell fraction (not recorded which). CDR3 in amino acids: CASNLRWGTSSYEQYF. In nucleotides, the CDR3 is TGTGCCAGCAACCTCAGGTGGGGAACAAGCTCCTACGAGCAGTACTTC.